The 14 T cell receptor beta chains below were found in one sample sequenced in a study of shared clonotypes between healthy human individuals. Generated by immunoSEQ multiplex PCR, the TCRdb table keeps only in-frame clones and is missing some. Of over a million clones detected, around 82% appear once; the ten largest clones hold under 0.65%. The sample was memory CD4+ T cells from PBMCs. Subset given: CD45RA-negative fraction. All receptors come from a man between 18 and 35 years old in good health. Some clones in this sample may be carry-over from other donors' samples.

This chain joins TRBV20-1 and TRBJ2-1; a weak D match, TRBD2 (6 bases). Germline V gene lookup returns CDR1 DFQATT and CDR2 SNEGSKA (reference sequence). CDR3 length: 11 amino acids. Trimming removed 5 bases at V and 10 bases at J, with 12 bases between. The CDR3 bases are TGCAGTGCTTTGGACTATGGGGAGCAGTTCTTC. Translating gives CSALDYGEQFF.

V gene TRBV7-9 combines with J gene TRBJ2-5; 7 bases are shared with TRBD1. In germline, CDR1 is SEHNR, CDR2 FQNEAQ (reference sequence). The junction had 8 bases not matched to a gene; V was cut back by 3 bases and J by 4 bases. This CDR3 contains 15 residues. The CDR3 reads CASSLTGPPRETQYF. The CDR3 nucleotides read TGTGCCAGCAGCTTGACAGGGCCCCCCAGAGAGACCCAGTACTTC.

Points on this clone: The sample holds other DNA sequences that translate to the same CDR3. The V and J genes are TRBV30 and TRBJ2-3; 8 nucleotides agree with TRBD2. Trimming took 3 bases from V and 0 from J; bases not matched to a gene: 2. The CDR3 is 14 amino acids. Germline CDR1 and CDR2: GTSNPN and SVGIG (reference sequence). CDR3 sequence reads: CAWSGGRSTDTQYF. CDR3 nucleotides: TGTGCCTGGAGCGGCGGGAGGAGCACAGATACGCAGTATTTT.

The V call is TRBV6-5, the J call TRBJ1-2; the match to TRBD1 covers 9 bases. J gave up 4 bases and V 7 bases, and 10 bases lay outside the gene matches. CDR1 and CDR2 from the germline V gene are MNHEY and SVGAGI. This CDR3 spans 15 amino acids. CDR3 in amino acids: CASNSRDRGIYGYTF. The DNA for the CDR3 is TGTGCCAGCAACTCCCGTGACAGGGGGATCTATGGCTACACCTTC.

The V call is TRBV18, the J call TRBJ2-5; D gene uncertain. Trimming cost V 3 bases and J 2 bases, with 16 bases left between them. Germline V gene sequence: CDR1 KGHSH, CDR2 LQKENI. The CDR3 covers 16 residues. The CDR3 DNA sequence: TGTGCCAGCTCACCCTTCGGACGTGGGTCTCAAGAGACCCAGTACTTC. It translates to CASSPFGRGSQETQYF. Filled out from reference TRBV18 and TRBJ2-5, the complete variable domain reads NAGVMQNPRHLVRRRGQEARLRCSPMKGHSHVYWYRQLPEEGLKFMVYLQKENIIDESGMPKERFSAEFPKEGPSILRIQQVVRGDSAAYFCASSPFGRGSQETQYFGPGTRLLVL.

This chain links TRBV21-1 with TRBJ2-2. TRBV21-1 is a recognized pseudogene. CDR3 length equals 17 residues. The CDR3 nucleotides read TGTGCCAGCAGCAAAGGGGGGTCCCTCTCAAACACCGGGGAGCTGTTTTTT. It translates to CASSKGGSLSNTGELFF.

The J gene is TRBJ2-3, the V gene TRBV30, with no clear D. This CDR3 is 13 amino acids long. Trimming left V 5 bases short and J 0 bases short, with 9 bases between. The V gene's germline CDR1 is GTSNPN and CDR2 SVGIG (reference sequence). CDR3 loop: CAWVVASTDTQYF. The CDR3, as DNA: TGTGCCTGGGTAGTAGCCAGCACAGATACGCAGTATTTT. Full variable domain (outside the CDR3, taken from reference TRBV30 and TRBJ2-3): SQTIHQWPATLVQPVGSPLSLECTVEGTSNPNLYWYRQAAGRGLQLLFYSVGIGQISSEVPQNLSASRPQDRQFILSSKKLLLSDSGFYLCAWVVASTDTQYFGPGTRLTVL.

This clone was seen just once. CDR3 nucleotide sequence: TGCAGCGTTGAAGAAACAGGGGACACTGAAGCTTTCTTT. Its protein is CSVEETGDTEAFF. The J gene is TRBJ1-1, the V gene TRBV29-1; 7 nucleotides agree with TRBD1. From germline, CDR1 is SQVTM and CDR2 ANQGSEA. The CDR3 sequence is 13 residues long. V trimming: 0 bases; J trimming: 3 bases; junction bases outside the gene matches: 1.

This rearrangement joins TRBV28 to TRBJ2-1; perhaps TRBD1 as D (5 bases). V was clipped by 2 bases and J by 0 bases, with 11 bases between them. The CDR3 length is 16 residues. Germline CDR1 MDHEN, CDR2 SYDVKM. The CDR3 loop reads CASSLIRGSSYNEQFF. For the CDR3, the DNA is TGTGCCAGCAGTTTAATTAGGGGTAGCTCCTACAATGAGCAGTTCTTC.

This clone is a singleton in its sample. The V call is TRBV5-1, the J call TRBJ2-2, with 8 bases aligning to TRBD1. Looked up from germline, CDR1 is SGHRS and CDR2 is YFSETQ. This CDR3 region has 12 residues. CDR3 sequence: CATGENTGELFF. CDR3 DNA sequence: TGCGCGACAGGGGAGAACACCGGGGAGCTGTTTTTT.

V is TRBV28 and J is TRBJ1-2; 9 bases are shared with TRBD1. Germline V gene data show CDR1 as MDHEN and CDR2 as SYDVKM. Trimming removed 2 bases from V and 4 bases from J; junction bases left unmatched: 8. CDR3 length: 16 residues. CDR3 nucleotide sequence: TGTGCCAGCAGTTTAGGATCACAGGGGGCGGCCTATGGCTACACCTTC. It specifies CASSLGSQGAAYGYTF.

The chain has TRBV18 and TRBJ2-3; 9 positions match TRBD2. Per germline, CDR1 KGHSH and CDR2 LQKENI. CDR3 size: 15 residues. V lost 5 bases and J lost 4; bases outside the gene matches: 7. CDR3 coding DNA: TGTGCCAGCTCATCGACTAGCGGAGGGGCAGATACGCAGTATTTT. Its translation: CASSSTSGGADTQYF.

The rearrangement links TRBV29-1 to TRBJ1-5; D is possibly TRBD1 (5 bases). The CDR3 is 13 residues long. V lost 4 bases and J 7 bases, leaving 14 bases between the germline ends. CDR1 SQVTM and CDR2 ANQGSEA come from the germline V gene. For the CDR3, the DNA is TGCAGCGTTGGCGGTGGGGGGGAGCAGCCCCAGCATTTT. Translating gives CSVGGGGEQPQHF. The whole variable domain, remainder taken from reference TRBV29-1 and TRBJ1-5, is SAVISQKPSRDICQRGTSLTIQCQVDSQVTMMFWYRQQPGQSLTLIATANQGSEATYESGFVIDKFPISRPNLTFSTLTVSNMSPEDSSIYLCSVGGGGEQPQHFGDGTRLSIL.

CDR3 loop: CASSEPGRAYNEQFF. CDR3 bases: TGTGCCAGCAGTGAACCGGGCAGGGCTTACAATGAGCAGTTCTTC. This chain connects TRBV6-1 to TRBJ2-1, with D maybe TRBD1 (5 bases). From germline, CDR1 is MNHNS and CDR2 SASEGT. The V and J ends lost 2 bases and 4 bases respectively, with 12 bases between them. This CDR3 spans 15 amino acids.